These 17 T cell receptor beta chains were all obtained from the same sample, sequenced in a study of cytomegalovirus exposure and HLA in healthy donors. Vbeta (60) and Jbeta (13) primers were used in the PCR. Produced via immunoSEQ multiplex PCR; TCRdb's table is partial and in-frame only. The sample yields 57,000 or so clones, 70% seen once. Sequencing used PBMCs. These receptors all come from a woman aged 55-70 years in good health and CMV-seropositive.

The chain carries TRBV7-9 and TRBJ1-5, with D uncertain. The CDR3 has 15 residues. Looked up from germline, CDR1 is SEHNR and CDR2 is FQNEAQ (reference sequence). V gave up 4 bases and J gave up 7 bases, with 17 bases separating them. The CDR3 nucleotides read TGTGCCAGCAGCTCCGGGCCCGGGAAGGGCCAGCCCCAGCATTTT. The encoded protein is CASSSGPGKGQPQHF. The complete variable domain, with remaining parts taken from reference TRBV7-9 and TRBJ1-5, reads DTGVSQNPRHKITKRGQNVTFRCDPISEHNRLYWYRQTLGQGPEFLTYFQNEAQLEKSRLLSDRFSAERPKGSFSTLEIQRTEQGDSAMYLCASSSGPGKGQPQHFGDGTRLSIL.

The rearrangement links TRBV2 to TRBJ2-7; the D gene is possibly TRBD1 (6 bases). Germline V CDR1 and CDR2: SNHLY, FYNNEI. The CDR3 covers 14 residues. Trimming stripped 7 bases from V and 0 bases from J, with 13 bases between. The CDR3 region is CASKLRGSSYEQYF. CDR3 bases: TGTGCCAGCAAGCTCAGGGGAAGCTCCTACGAGCAGTACTTC.

The CDR3 DNA reads TGTGCCAGCAGCGCCGACAGGGGCGGGGGCTACACCTTC. This sequence encodes CASSADRGGGYTF. The V gene is TRBV7-2, the J gene TRBJ1-2; 8 positions match TRBD1. CDR3 length equals 13 residues. Germline CDR1 reads SGHTA; CDR2 reads FQGNSA. Trimming at V came to 5 bases and at J to 8 bases, leaving 7 bases not matched to a gene.

The CDR3 DNA is TGTGCCAGTAGTATGACAGGGGCGGGAACCGGGGAGCTGTTTTTT. Amino acids: CASSMTGAGTGELFF. The chain employs TRBV19 and TRBJ2-2, with 8 bases matching TRBD1. The CDR3 has 15 residues. With 3 bases clipped from V and 5 bases from J, the junction kept 5 bases outside the gene matches. The germline V gene encodes CDR1 LNHDA and CDR2 SQIVND (reference sequence).

V is TRBV5-5 and J is TRBJ2-7; 12 nucleotides agree with TRBD2. This CDR3 comprises 16 residues. Germline CDR1 SGHKS, CDR2 YYEKEE (reference sequence). With 2 bases clipped from V and 2 bases from J, the junction kept 5 bases outside the gene matches. For the CDR3, the DNA is TGTGCCAGCAGCTTAACGGGACTAGCGGGCACCTACGAGCAGTACTTC. Encoded protein: CASSLTGLAGTYEQYF.

The chain employs TRBV6-1 and TRBJ1-2; 9 nucleotides line up with TRBD1. The V segment lost 5 bases and the J segment 6 bases; nucleotides outside the gene matches: 10. Per the germline V gene, CDR1 is MNHNS and CDR2 is SASEGT. The CDR3 runs 15 residues. As DNA, the CDR3 is TGTGCCAGCAGTCCACAGGGGGCGCCGGGAGATGGCTACACCTTC. As protein: CASSPQGAPGDGYTF.

CDR3: CASSLALSSYQETQYF. The CDR3 DNA is TGTGCCAGCAGCTTAGCGCTATCCTCGTACCAAGAGACCCAGTACTTC. V gene TRBV7-8 combines with J gene TRBJ2-5, with D hard to call. V was shortened by 0 bases and J by 0 bases, with 11 bases between the two germline ends. CDR1 and CDR2 from the germline V gene are SGHVS and FQNEAQ. CDR3 size: 16 residues.

V is TRBV5-6 and J is TRBJ2-5; 7 nucleotides line up with TRBD1. The CDR3 runs 13 residues. Trimming cost V 7 bases and J 5 bases; bases outside gene matches: 8. The V gene's germline CDR1 is SGHDT and CDR2 YYEEEE. The CDR3 is CASGRQGVETQYF. CDR3 bases: TGTGCCAGCGGTAGACAGGGCGTCGAGACCCAGTACTTC.

The chain uses TRBV9 and TRBJ2-5, with 9 bases aligning to TRBD2. V was pared by 0 bases and J by 5 bases, with 8 bases of the junction left unmatched. The V gene's germline CDR1 is SGDLS and CDR2 YYNGEE. This CDR3 is 16 amino acids long. CDR3 in DNA: TGTGCCAGCAGCGTAGTGTGGCGGGGGGGCCTTGAGACCCAGTACTTC. Amino acid sequence: CASSVVWRGGLETQYF.

The chain has TRBV5-5 and TRBJ1-3; D might be TRBD1 (5 bases). The CDR3 extends over 16 amino acids. From germline, CDR1 is SGHKS and CDR2 YYEKEE (reference sequence). V lost 2 bases and J 0 bases, leaving 12 bases between the germline ends. In DNA, the CDR3 is TGTGCCAGCAGCTTATTAGCCGACAGCTCTGGAAACACCATATATTTT. This encodes CASSLLADSSGNTIYF.

The chain has TRBV11-2 and TRBJ1-2; 8 bases map to TRBD1. The germline CDR1 and CDR2 sequences are SGHAT and FQNNGV. This CDR3 spans 15 amino acids. V lost 3 bases to trimming and J lost 4 bases; unmatched junction nucleotides: 7. CDR3 sequence (DNA): TGTGCCAGCAGCTTGGGAGAAACAGGGGGCTATGGCTACACCTTC. As protein: CASSLGETGGYGYTF.

This clone turned up a few times. V is TRBV6-1 and J is TRBJ1-2, with D perhaps TRBD1 (5 bases). Germline V lookup: CDR1 MNHNS, CDR2 SASEGT. V lost 8 bases to trimming and J lost 2 bases, with 18 bases between them. This CDR3 has 15 residues. The CDR3 DNA reads as TGTGCCAGCTTGGGGGGGGTTAGTCTAAACTATGGCTACACCTTC. Translation: CASLGGVSLNYGYTF.

Remarks on this clone: The junction shows a germline mismatch at one end, possibly a read error. The V gene is TRBV7-9, the J gene TRBJ1-5; TRBD1 might be the D (5 bases). CDR3 length equals 13 residues. CDR1 is SEHNR, CDR2 FQNEAQ, per germline (reference sequence). The CDR3 DNA follows: TGTTCCAGCACAGCGGGGGGAGGGCAGCCCCAGCATTTT. It encodes CSSTAGGGQPQHF.

The rearrangement links TRBV2 to TRBJ2-5, with D uncertain. Per germline, CDR1 SNHLY and CDR2 FYNNEI. Trimming took 5 bases from V and 1 from J, leaving 5 bases between them. The CDR3 covers 12 residues. CDR3 loop: CASSTLQETQYF. DNA for the CDR3: TGTGCCAGCAGTACTCTCCAAGAGACCCAGTACTTC.

The chain links TRBV19 to TRBJ2-1; 8 bases agree with TRBD1. V was clipped by 3 bases and J by 5 bases; unmatched bases: 6. The CDR3 has 15 amino acids. Germline V lookup: CDR1 LNHDA, CDR2 SQIVND (reference sequence). CDR3 residues: CASSMQGAQDNEQFF. The DNA for the CDR3 is TGTGCCAGTAGTATGCAGGGGGCGCAGGACAATGAGCAGTTCTTC.

This clone was seen only a few times. This chain connects TRBV7-8 to TRBJ2-1; 8 nucleotides align to TRBD1. With V trimmed by 5 bases and J by 3 bases, 6 bases remained unmatched. From germline, CDR1 is SGHVS and CDR2 FQNEAQ. CDR3 length: 15 amino acids. CDR3 protein: CASSALGQGYNEQFF. The CDR3 DNA follows: TGTGCCAGCAGCGCGCTTGGACAGGGCTACAATGAGCAGTTCTTC.

As to this clone: One junction end disagrees with the germline gene, perhaps due to a read error. The genes are TRBV2 and TRBJ2-7; 12 nucleotides align to TRBD1. This CDR3 is 15 amino acids long. Germline values: CDR1 SNHLY, CDR2 FYNNEI. The CDR3 is CASSEGQGASHEQYF. The CDR3 DNA reads TGTGCCAGCAGTGAGGGACAGGGGGCCTCCCACGAGCAGTACTTC.